Presented here are 4 T cell receptor beta chains from one specimen sequenced in a study of blood T cell repertoires in COVID-19. The protocol was immunoSEQ multiplex PCR, while the TCRdb copy is restricted to in-frame clones and leaves out a portion. The top ten hold 1% of the sample, which has 310,000 or so clones, roughly 84% seen once. Sequenced sample: peripheral blood. The receptors derive from a man aged 50-59 years with active or convalescent COVID-19.

The chain carries TRBV28 and TRBJ2-2; D is undetermined. This CDR3 comprises 11 residues. Germline CDR1 reads MDHEN; CDR2 reads SYDVKM. V gave up 2 bases and J gave up 7 bases, with 2 bases separating them. CDR3 amino acids: CASSLRGELFF. CDR3 coding DNA: TGTGCCAGCAGTTTACGCGGGGAGCTGTTTTTT.

This clone has only a few counts. V usage is TRBV5-1 and J usage is TRBJ2-1, with 7 positions matching TRBD1. The germline V gene encodes CDR1 SGHRS and CDR2 YFSETQ. The CDR3 totals 14 residues. Trimming took 4 bases from V and 5 from J; bases not matched to a gene: 6. The CDR3 spells CASSRTGTDNEQFF. The CDR3 coding sequence is TGCGCCAGCAGCCGAACCGGGACAGACAATGAGCAGTTCTTC. Complete variable domain (other parts from reference TRBV5-1 and TRBJ2-1): KAGVTQTPRYLIKTRGQQVTLSCSPISGHRSVSWYQQTPGQGLQFLFEYFSETQRNKGNFPGRFSGRQFSNSRSEMNVSTLELGDSALYLCASSRTGTDNEQFFGPGTRLTVL.

The chain joins TRBV28 to TRBJ1-2, with D unresolved. CDR1 and CDR2 from the germline V gene are MDHEN and SYDVKM. CDR3 length: 12 amino acids. V was trimmed by 2 bases and J by 6 bases, leaving 7 bases between them. The CDR3 DNA reads as TGTGCCAGCAGTTTAAGCACTCATGGCTACACCTTC. It encodes CASSLSTHGYTF.

This rearrangement joins TRBV5-4 to TRBJ1-2, with TRBD1 identical over 7 bases. V dropped 5 bases and J dropped 4; count of bases not matched to a gene: 5. CDR1 and CDR2 from the germline V gene are SGHNT and YYREEE (reference sequence). This CDR3 comprises 13 residues. CDR3 sequence: CASRSGGGYGYTF. CDR3 bases: TGTGCCAGCAGGTCAGGGGGAGGCTATGGCTACACCTTC.